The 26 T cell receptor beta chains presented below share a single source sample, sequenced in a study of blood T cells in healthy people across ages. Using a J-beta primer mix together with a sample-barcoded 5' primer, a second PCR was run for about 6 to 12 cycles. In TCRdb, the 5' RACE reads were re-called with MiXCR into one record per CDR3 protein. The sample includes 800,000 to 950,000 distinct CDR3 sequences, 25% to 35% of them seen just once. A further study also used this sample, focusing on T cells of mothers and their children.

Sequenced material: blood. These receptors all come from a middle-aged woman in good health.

The CDR3 DNA sequence: TGTGCCAGCAGCTTAGGCGGGGTTGGGGATGAAAAACTGTTTTTT. The encoded protein is CASSLGGVGDEKLFF. This chain uses TRBV7-2 with TRBJ1-4; D is unresolved. The CDR3 has 15 residues. The ends were cut back, 1 base at V and 6 bases at J, with 12 bases in the middle. CDR1 and CDR2 (germline): SGHTA, FQGNSA.

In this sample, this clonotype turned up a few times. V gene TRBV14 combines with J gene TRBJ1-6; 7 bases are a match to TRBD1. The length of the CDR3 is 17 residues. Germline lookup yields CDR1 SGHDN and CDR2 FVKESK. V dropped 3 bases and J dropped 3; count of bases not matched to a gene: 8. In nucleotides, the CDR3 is TGTGCCAGCAGCCACCTTTGGACAGGAAACTATAATTCACCCCTCCACTTT. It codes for CASSHLWTGNYNSPLHF.

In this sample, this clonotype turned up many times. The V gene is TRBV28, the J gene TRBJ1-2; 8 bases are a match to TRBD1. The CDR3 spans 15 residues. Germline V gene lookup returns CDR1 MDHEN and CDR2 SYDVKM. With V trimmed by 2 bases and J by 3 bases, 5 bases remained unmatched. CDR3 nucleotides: TGTGCCAGCAGTTTACGGGACAGGCCTTACTATGGCTACACCTTC. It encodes CASSLRDRPYYGYTF.

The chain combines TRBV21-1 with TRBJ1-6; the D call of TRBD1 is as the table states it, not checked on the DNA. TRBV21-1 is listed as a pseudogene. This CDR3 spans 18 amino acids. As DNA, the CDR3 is TGTGCCAGCAGCAGACAGATGGGGACAGGGCAATATAATTCACCCCTCCACTTT. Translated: CASSRQMGTGQYNSPLHF.

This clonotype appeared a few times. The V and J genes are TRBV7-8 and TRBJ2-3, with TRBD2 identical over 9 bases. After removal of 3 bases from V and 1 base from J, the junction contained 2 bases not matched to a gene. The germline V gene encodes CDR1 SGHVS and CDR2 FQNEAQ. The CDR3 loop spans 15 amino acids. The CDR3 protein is CASSFERGGTDTQYF. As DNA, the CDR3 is TGTGCCAGCAGCTTCGAGCGGGGGGGCACAGATACGCAGTATTTT.

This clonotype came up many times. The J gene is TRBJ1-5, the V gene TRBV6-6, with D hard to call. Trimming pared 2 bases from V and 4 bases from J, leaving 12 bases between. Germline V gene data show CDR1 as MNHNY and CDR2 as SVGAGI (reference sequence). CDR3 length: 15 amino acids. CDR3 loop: CASSYESAANQPQHF. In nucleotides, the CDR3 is TGTGCCAGCAGTTACGAGTCGGCAGCAAATCAGCCCCAGCATTTT.

CDR3 region: CSAYKAGPGSSYNEQFF. The CDR3 DNA reads TGCAGTGCTTATAAGGCAGGGCCCGGGAGCTCCTACAATGAGCAGTTCTTC. This chain connects TRBV20-1 to TRBJ2-1; possibly TRBD2 for D (6 bases). V was shortened by 5 bases and J by 0 bases, with 20 bases between the two germline ends. CDR1 and CDR2 (germline): DFQATT, SNEGSKA (reference sequence). The CDR3 has 17 residues.

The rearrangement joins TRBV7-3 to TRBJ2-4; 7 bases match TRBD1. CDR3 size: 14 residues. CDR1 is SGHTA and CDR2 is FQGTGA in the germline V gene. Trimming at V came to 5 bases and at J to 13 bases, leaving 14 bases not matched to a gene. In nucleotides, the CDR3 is TGTGCCAGCAGCACAACGACAGGGAACAATGAGCAGTACTTC. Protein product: CASSTTTGNNEQYF.

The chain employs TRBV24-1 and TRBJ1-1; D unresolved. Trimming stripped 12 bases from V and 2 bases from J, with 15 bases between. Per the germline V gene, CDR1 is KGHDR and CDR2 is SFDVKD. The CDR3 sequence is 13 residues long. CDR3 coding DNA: TGTGCCTCGGGCCCGACGGGAAACACTGAAGCTTTCTTT. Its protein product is CASGPTGNTEAFF.

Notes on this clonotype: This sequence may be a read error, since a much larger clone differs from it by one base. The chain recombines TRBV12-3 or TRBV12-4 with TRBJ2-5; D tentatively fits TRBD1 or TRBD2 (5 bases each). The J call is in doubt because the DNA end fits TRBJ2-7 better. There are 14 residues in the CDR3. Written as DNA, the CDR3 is TGTGCCAGCAGCAGGAACTCCCTGGGGGACGAGCAGTACTTC. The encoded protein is CASSRNSLGDEQYF.

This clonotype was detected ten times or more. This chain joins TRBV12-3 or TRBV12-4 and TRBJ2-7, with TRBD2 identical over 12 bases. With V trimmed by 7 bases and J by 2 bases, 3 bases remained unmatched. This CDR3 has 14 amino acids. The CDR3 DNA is TGTGCCAGCACCCCTAGCGGGGGGGCCTACGAGCAGTACTTC. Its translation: CASTPSGGAYEQYF.

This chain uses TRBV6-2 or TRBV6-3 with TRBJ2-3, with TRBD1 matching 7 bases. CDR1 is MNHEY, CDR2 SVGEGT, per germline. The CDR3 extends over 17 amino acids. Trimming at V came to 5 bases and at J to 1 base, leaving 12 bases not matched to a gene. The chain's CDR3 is CASSHNRGEEGTDTQYF. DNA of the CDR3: TGTGCCAGCAGTCACAACAGGGGCGAGGAAGGCACAGATACGCAGTATTTT.

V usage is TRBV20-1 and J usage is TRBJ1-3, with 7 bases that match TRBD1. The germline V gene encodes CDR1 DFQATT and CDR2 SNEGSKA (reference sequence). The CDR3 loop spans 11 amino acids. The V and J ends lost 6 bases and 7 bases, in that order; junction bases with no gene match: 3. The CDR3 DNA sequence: TGCAGTGCCCTACAGGGGAACACCATATATTTT. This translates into CSALQGNTIYF.

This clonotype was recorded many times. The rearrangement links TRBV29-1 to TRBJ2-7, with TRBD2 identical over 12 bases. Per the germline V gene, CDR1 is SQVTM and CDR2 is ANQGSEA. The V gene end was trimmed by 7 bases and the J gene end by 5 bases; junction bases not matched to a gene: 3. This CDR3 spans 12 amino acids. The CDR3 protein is CSAWTSGNEQYF. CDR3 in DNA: TGCAGCGCATGGACTAGCGGGAACGAGCAGTACTTC.

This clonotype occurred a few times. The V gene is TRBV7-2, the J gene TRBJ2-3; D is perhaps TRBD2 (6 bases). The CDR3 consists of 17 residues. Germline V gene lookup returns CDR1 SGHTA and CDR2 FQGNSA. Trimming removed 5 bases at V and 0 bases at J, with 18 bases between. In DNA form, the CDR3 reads TGTACCAGCAGCACGCGAATGTGGGGGACTAGCACAGATACGCAGTATTTT. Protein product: CTSSTRMWGTSTDTQYF.

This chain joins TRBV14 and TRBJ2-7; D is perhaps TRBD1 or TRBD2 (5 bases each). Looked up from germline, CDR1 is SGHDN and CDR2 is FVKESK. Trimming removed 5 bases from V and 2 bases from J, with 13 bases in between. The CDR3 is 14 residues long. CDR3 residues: CASSNRDGTYEQYF. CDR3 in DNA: TGTGCCAGCAGCAACCGGGACGGCACCTACGAGCAGTACTTC. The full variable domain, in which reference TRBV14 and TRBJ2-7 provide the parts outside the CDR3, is EAGVTQFPSHSVIEKGQTVTLRCDPISGHDNLYWYRRVMGKEIKFLLHFVKESKQDESGMPNNRFLAERTGGTYSTLKVQPAELEDSGVYFCASSNRDGTYEQYFGPGTRLTVT.

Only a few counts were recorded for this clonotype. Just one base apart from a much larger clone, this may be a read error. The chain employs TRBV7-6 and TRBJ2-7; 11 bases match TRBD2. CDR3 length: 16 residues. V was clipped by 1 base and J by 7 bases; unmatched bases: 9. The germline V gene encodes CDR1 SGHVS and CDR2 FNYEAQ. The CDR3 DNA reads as TGTGCCAGCAGCTTAGATGGGACTAGCGGTTACAATGAGCAGTACTTC. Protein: CASSLDGTSGYNEQYF.

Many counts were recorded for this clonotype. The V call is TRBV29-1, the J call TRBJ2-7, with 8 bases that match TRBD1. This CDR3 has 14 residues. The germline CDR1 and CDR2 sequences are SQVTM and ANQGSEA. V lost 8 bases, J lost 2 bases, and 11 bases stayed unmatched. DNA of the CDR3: TGCAGCTCCCAAGGACAGGGACCTACCTACGAGCAGTACTTC. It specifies CSSQGQGPTYEQYF.

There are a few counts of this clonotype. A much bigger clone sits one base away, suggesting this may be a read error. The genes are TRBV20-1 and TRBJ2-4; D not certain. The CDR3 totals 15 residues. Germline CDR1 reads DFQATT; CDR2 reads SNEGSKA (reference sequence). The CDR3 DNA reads TGCAATGCTCACCTAGATACAGAAGCCAAAAACATTCAGTACTTC. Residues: CNAHLDTEAKNIQYF.

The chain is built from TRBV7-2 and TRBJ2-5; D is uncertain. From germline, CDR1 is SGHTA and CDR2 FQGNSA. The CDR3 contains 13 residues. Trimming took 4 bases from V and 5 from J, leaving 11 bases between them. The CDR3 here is CASSSLGRETQYF. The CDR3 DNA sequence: TGTGCCAGCAGCTCCCTCGGTCGGGAGACCCAGTACTTC.

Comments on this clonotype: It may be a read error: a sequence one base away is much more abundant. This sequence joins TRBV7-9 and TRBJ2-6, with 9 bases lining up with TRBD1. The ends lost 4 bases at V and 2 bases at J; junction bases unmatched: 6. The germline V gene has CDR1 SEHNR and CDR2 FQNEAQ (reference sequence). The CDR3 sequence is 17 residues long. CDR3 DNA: TGTGCCAGCAGCTCAGGACAGGGGACAGCTGGGGCCAACGTCCTGACTTTC. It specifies CASSSGQGTAGANVLTF.

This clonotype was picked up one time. CDR3 sequence: CASRPGAVEKLFF. CDR3 coding DNA: TGTGCCAGCAGACCCGGGGCCGTTGAAAAACTGTTTTTT. The chain employs TRBV12-3 or TRBV12-4 and TRBJ1-4; possibly TRBD1 for D (5 bases). There are 13 residues in the CDR3. V was clipped by 6 bases and J by 7 bases, with 12 bases between them.

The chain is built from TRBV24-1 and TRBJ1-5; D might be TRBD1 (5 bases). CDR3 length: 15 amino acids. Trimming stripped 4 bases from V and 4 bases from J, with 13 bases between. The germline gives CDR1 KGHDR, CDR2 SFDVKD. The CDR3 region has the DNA TGTGCCACCAGTGACAACCGACAGACAAATCAGCCCCAGCATTTT. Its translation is CATSDNRQTNQPQHF.

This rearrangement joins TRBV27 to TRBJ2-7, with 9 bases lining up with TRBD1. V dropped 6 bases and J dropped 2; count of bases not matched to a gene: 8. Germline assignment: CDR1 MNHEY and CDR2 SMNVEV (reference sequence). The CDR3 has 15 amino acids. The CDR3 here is CASRPTGGAAYEQYF. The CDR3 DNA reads TGTGCCAGCAGACCGACAGGGGGAGCGGCCTACGAGCAGTACTTC.

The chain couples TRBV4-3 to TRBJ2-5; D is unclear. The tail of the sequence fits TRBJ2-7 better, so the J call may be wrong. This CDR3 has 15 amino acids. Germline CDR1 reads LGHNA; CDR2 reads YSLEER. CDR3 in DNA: TGCGCCAGCAGCCAAGAATCCGGGTCGTTCTACGAGCAGTACTTC. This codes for CASSQESGSFYEQYF.

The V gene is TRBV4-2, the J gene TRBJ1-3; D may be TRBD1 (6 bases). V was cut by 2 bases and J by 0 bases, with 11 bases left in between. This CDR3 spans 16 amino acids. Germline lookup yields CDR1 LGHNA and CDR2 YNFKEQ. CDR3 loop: CASSQTGTNSGNTIYF. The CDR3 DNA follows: TGTGCCAGCAGCCAAACCGGGACAAACTCTGGAAACACCATATATTTT.